This T cell receptor (beta chain) was identified during a study of regulatory T cells in long-lasting Graves disease (dated by TCRdb to about 2021). Regarding the complete study: Patients with newly diagnosed Graves' disease had been on antithyroid drugs for under 3 months. This study used TCR sequencing and RNA sequencing of peripheral blood to compare persistent Graves' disease patients against newly diagnosed Graves' disease patients. A total of around 35 samples underwent TCR sequencing: around 13 from persistent and roughly 20 from newly diagnosed Graves' disease patients. The study took place in China and was registered as a clinical trial. What the work shows at the level of the full study, not this receptor alone: Lower TCR Shannon entropy and fewer highly expanded clones were observed in persistent Graves' disease patients than in newly diagnosed patients, which suggested clonal expansion. Sequencing and analysis were limited to the TCR beta chain. Persistent patients shared more public clonotypes among themselves (around 2,700) than newly diagnosed patients did (about 1,000). TRBV28, TRBJ1-2 and TRBJ2-5 were preferentially used in persistent disease, while TRBV20-1 and TRBJ2-1 were favored in newly diagnosed disease. The study examined only peripheral blood because the primary lesion, thyroid tissue, could not be accessed. As a limitation, the authors acknowledged that the small sample size may reduce accuracy.

Receptor amplification or capture employed multiplex PCR. The reads were generated on an Illumina HiSeq 4000. iRepertoire HTBI primers and Arm-PCR amplification of CDR3 regions were used to construct TCR beta libraries. PCR products were gel purified before sequencing. The study's processing was this. A total of fewer than 65 TRBV and some 15 TRBJ segments were identified across samples and were used for gene usage analysis of CDR3 amino acid clonotypes. COPE and FqMerger were used to merge the filtered high-quality paired reads into contigs. Contigs were aligned with BLAST to IMGT TRBV, TRBD and TRBJ reference genes, and CDR3 was defined per IMGT. Highly expanded clones were defined as clonotypes with a frequency above 0.1%. Shannon entropy was used to measure repertoire diversity, and the Gini coefficient was used to measure V-J evenness. Clonotypes shared by more than one individual were considered public. TCRdb reworked the public reads: Q25 trimming with fastp, MiXCR clone assembly, productive beta chains retained. Merged by CDR3 protein, the rows form single entries marked with the most common genes and DNA. Here the V and J calls rest on TCRdb's processing, not on the authors' analysis. The sample table holds under 300,000 distinct CDR3 sequences, of which approximately 16% were seen once. Of the sample, around 21% falls within the top ten clones.

Sample time point, as interpreted from the label and publication: newly diagnosed GD, antithyroid drugs for less than 3 months. RNA was extracted from PBMCs in TRIzol for both TCR sequencing and RNA sequencing. The diagnosis of Graves' disease followed American Thyroid Association guidelines. The patients came from an endocrinology department in Xi'an, China. Each patient gave approximately 9.7 milliliters of peripheral blood, collected in an EDTA anticoagulant tube. Ficoll Paque Plus density gradient separation was used to isolate PBMCs, and no additional T cell sorting was done. An Agilent 2100 Bioanalyzer and agarose gel were used to check RNA quality, while a NanoDrop 2000 measured RNA concentration. This clonotype has a count of ten or more. This receptor's antigen is unknown. No base quality information exists; no much larger clone differs at one position. Relative to germline, V is missing 9 bases and J is missing 3 bases, with 16 bases of the junction outside any gene match. The CDR3 numbers 16 residues from cysteine through phenylalanine. Only the CDR3 DNA is retained, 48 bases long and in frame from the first base.

This chain is built from TRBV12-3 or TRBV12-4 and TRBJ1-2; the junction holds 7 bases that match TRBD1. The sample in question was peripheral blood mononuclear cells (PBMCs), obtained at new diagnosis, from a patient treated with antithyroid drugs. This receptor was taken from a female donor with Graves disease. For the CDR3, the sequence is CASPLGDSFSDYGYTF. The nucleotide sequence is TGTGCCAGTCCATTGGGGGACAGTTTCTCTGACTATGGCTACACCTTC.